Listed below are T cell receptor beta chains from one sample, sequenced in a study of patients and donors after allogeneic stem cell transplantation. TCRdb itself ran the RT-PCR reads through MiXCR, one entry per CDR3 protein. The profile shows a few hundred thousand distinct CDR3 sequences, around two fifths of them singletons. The sequenced sample was blood, either unsorted or a sorted T cell fraction (not recorded which). These TCRs come from a human donor who was either an allogeneic HSCT recipient or a stem cell or donor lymphocyte infusion donor (not recorded which). It is not recorded whose cells these are; they may come from a transplant donor. The conserved cysteine and the conserved F or W are not part of the CDR3 here.

v_call,cdr3_aa
TRBV12-3/TRBV12-4,ASSLIGTGIYGYT
TRBV5-1,ASSSTGDGAF
TRBV29-1,SGGQVQETQY
TRBV7-8,ASSVSGMHEQF
TRBV20-1,SARGGHTEAF
TRBV25-1,ASSLHPQGAWGTEAF
TRBV25-1,ASTPAQGRTDTQY
TRBV7-2,ASRVAGGRADTQY
TRBV29-1,SVGATYNSPLH
TRBV20-1,SASRAAEAF
TRBV5-1,ASSSTGGGGQPQH
TRBV5-1,ASSLGQGVGEQF
TRBV30,AWTRQTYEQY
TRBV7-9,ASSLAGRVDQPQH
TRBV11-2,ASSLGYRVYGYT
TRBV7-9,ASSLAPGQGPYEQY
TRBV6-6,ASSSGQAF
TRBV5-1,ASSSEIITADTQY
TRBV15,ATSRAGGDEKLF